This record covers a single TCR beta chain. What it recognizes is unknown. The PCR ran on 60 Vbeta and 13 Jbeta primers. Assay: immunoSEQ multiplex PCR; the TCRdb copy retains only in-frame clones and omits some. In the table there are around 92,000 clones, around 74% of which are singletons. This record belongs to a study of cytomegalovirus exposure and HLA in healthy donors. General study findings and limits: In vitro experiments confirmed that a few CMV-associated chains were specific for CMV antigens. An analysis was carried out later, and it reportedly showed fewer N-insertions in an Asian-associated ancestry cluster than the approximately 700-donor mean. Donors were assumed by presence/absence analyses to have roughly uniform sequencing depth.

Germline lookup yields CDR1 MGHRA and CDR2 YSYEKL. The CDR3 contains 16 residues. With 3 bases clipped from V and 5 bases from J, the junction kept 8 bases outside the gene matches. The receptor comes from a female donor in good health and CMV-seropositive. The specimen sequenced was PBMCs. The chain employs TRBV4-1 and TRBJ2-1, with TRBD2 identical over 9 bases. In DNA form, the CDR3 reads TGCGCCAGCAGCCAGAACAGCGGGGGGCCCAACAATGAGCAGTTCTTC. Its protein product is CASSQNSGGPNNEQFF.